The TCR beta chain described here comes from a study of tumor-infiltrating lymphocytes in primary liver carcinoma. Study-wide results and caveats: Tumor-adjacent and tumor-blood pairs displayed less overlap than did pairs of tumor regions.

The researchers produced TCR beta cDNA from roughly 550 ng total RNA with a constant-region primer. Nested multiplex PCR, run for three rounds with slightly modified ARM-PCR, yielded TCR beta libraries. TRBV1-TRBV30 forward and Cbeta reverse primers drove the first two roughly 10-cycle rounds. TCRdb re-called the multiplex PCR reads with MiXCR, one entry per CDR3 protein. This table holds 50,000 to 65,000 distinct CDR3 sequences, roughly two thirds found once. Unsorted bulk tissue (about 20-30 mg) underwent RNA and DNA co-extraction. Patients' primary liver carcinoma was surgically resected. Comment on this clonotype: Its antigen remains unidentified. The CDR3 does not close with the conserved phenylalanine or tryptophan, likely indicating a read error.

CDR3 length equals 14 residues. Germline CDR1 and CDR2: MNHEY and SVGAGI. The sequencing sample was made of liver tumor tissue from sampling region 4. Subset denoted: tumor region T4, right-lateral pole. V is TRBV6-5 and J is TRBJ2-7; 9 nucleotides line up with TRBD1. The source of this sequence is a man aged 40-49 years with primary liver carcinoma and hepatitis B virus infection. CDR3 nucleotides: TGTGCCGGCAGCTCCTTCACAGGGGGCGGCGAGCAGTACTTA. Translating gives CAGSSFTGGGEQYL.